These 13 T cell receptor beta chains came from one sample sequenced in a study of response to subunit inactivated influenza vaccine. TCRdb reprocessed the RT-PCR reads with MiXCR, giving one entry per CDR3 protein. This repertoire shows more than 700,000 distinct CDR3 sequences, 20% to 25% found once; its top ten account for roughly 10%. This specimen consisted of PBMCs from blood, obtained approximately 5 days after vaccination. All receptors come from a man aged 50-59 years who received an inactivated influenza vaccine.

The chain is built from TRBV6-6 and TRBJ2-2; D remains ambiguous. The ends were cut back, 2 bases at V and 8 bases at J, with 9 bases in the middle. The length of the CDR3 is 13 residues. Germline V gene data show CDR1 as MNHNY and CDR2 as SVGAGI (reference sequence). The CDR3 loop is CASSYLVEGELFF. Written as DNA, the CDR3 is TGTGCCAGCAGTTACCTAGTGGAGGGGGAGCTGTTTTTT.

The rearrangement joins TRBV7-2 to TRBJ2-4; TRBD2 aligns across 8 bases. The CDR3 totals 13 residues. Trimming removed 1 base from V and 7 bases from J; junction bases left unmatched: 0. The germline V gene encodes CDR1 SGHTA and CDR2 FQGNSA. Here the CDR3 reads CASSLGGGNIQYF. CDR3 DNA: TGTGCCAGCAGCTTAGGCGGGGGGAACATTCAGTACTTC.

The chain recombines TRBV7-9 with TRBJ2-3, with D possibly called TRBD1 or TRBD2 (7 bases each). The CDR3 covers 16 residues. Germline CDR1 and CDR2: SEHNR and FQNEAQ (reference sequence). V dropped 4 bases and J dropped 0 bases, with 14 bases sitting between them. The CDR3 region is CASSYRGGQSTDTQYF. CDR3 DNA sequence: TGTGCCAGCAGCTACAGGGGAGGGCAAAGCACAGATACGCAGTATTTT.

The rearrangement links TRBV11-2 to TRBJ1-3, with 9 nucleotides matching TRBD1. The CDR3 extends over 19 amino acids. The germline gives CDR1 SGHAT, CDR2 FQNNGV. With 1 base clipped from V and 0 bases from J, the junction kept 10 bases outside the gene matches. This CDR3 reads CASSLGGGGTGLSGNTIYF. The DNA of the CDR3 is TGTGCCAGCAGCTTAGGTGGGGGGGGGACAGGGCTCTCTGGAAACACCATATATTTT.

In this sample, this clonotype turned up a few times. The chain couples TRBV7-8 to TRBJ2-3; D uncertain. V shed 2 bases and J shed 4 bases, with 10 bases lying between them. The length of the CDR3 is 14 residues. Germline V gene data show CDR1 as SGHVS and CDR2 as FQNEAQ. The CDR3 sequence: CASSLPQGPDTQYF. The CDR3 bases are TGTGCCAGCAGCTTACCGCAAGGACCAGATACGCAGTATTTT.

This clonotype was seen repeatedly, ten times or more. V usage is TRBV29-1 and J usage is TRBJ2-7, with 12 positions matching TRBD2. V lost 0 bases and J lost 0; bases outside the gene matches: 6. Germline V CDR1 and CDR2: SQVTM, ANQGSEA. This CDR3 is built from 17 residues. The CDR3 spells CSVEDHQTSGSSYEQYF. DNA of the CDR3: TGCAGCGTTGAAGATCACCAGACTAGCGGGAGCTCCTACGAGCAGTACTTC.

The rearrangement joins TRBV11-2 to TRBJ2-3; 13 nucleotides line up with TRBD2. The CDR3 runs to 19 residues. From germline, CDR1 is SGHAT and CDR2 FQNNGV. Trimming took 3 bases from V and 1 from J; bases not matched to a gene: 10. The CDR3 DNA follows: TGTGCCAGCAGCTTCCGGACTAGCGGGAGTGGAGCGCGCACAGATACGCAGTATTTT. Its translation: CASSFRTSGSGARTDTQYF.

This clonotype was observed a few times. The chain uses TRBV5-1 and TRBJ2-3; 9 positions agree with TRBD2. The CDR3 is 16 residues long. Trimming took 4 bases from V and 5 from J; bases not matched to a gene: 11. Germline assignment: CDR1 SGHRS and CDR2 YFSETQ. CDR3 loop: CASSGNLAGPGDTQYF. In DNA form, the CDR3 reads TGCGCCAGCAGCGGAAATCTAGCGGGGCCGGGAGATACGCAGTATTTT.

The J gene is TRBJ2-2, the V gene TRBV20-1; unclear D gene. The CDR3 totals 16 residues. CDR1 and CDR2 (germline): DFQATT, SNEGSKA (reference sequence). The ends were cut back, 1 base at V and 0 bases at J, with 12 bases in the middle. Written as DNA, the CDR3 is TGCAGTGCTAGAGCCTACACAAGCCCGAACACCGGGGAGCTGTTTTTT. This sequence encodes CSARAYTSPNTGELFF.

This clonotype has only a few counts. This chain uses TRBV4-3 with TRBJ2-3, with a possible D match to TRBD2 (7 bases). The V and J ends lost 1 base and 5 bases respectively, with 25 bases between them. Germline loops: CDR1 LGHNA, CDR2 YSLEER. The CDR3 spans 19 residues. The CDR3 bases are TGCGCCAGCAGCCAAGTAGGGGCTACCGTGGGGGGGCGGAAAGATACGCAGTATTTT. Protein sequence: CASSQVGATVGGRKDTQYF.

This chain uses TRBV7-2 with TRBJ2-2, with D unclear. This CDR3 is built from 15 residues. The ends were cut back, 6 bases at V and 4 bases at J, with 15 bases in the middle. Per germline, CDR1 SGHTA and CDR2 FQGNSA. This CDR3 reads CASRSARLGTGELFF. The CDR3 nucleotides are TGTGCCAGCAGATCGGCCCGACTTGGCACCGGGGAGCTGTTTTTT.

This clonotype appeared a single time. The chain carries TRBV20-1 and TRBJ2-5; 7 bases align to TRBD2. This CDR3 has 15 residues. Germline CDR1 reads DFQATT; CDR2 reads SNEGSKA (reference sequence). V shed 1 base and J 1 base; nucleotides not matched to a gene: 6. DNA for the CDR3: TGCAGTGCTAGAGTTGGCGGGAGCCTCCAAGAGACCCAGTACTTC. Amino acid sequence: CSARVGGSLQETQYF.

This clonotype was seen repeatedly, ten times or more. The CDR3 is CASSRGGWADTQYF. CDR3 nucleotide sequence: TGCGCCAGCTCGCGGGGGGGCTGGGCAGATACGCAGTATTTT. The J gene is TRBJ2-3, the V gene TRBV5-1, with 9 positions matching TRBD2. Germline V gene sequence: CDR1 SGHRS, CDR2 YFSETQ. The CDR3 length is 14 residues. V shed 7 bases and J 4 bases; nucleotides not matched to a gene: 7. Filled out from reference TRBV5-1 and TRBJ2-3, the complete variable domain reads KAGVTQTPRYLIKTRGQQVTLSCSPISGHRSVSWYQQTPGQGLQFLFEYFSETQRNKGNFPGRFSGRQFSNSRSEMNVSTLELGDSALYLCASSRGGWADTQYFGPGTRLTVL.